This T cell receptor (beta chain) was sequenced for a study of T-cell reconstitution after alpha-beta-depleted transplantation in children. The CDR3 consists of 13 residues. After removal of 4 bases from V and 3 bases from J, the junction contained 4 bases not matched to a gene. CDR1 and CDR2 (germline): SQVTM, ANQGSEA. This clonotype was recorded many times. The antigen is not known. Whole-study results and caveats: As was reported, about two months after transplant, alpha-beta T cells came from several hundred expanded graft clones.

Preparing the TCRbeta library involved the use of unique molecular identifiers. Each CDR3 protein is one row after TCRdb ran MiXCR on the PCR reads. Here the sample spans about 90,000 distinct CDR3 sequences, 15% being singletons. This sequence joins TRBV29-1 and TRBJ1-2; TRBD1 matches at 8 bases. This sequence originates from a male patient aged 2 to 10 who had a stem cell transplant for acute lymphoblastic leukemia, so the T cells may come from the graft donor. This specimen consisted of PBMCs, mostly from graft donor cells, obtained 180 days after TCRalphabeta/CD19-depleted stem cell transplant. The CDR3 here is CSVGPGGDYGYTF. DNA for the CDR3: TGCAGCGTTGGTCCAGGGGGCGACTATGGCTACACCTTC. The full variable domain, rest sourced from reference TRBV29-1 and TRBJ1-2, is SAVISQKPSRDICQRGTSLTIQCQVDSQVTMMFWYRQQPGQSLTLIATANQGSEATYESGFVIDKFPISRPNLTFSTLTVSNMSPEDSSIYLCSVGPGGDYGYTFGSGTRLTVV.